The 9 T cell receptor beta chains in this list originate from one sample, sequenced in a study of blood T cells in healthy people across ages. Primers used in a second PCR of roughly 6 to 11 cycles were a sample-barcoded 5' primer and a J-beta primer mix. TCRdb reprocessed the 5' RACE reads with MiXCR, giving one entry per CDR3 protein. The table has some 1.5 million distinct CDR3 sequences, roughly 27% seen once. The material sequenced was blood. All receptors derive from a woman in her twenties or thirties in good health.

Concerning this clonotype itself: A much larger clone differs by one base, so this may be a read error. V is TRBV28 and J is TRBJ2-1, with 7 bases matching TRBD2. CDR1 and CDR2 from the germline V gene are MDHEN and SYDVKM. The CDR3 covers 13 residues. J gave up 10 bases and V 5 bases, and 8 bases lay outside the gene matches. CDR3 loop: CASSEGGTYEQFF. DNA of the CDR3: TGTGCCAGCAGTGAGGGAGGGACCTACGAGCAGTTCTTC.

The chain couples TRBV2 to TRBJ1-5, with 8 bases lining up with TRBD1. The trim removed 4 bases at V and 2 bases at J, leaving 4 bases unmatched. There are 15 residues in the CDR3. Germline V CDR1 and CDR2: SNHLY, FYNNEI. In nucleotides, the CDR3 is TGTGCCAGCAGTGGGGACAGGAGCGGCAATCAGCCCCAGCATTTT. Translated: CASSGDRSGNQPQHF.

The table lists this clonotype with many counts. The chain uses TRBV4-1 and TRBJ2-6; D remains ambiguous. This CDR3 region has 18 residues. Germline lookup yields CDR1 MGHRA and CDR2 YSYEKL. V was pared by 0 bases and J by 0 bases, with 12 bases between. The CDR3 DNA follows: TGCGCCAGCAGCCAAGATCCCCAGGCTGCCTCTGGGGCCAACGTCCTGACTTTC. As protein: CASSQDPQAASGANVLTF.

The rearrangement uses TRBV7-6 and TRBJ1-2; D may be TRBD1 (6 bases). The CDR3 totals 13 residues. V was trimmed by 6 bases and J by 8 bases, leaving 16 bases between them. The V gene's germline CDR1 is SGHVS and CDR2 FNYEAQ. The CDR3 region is CASSPGVGKGYTF. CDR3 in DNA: TGTGCCAGCAGTCCAGGGGTGGGGAAAGGCTACACCTTC.

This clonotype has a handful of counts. The CDR3 coding sequence is TGTGCCAGCAGCCTTATCGTGATAAATGAGCAGTTCTTC. Its protein is CASSLIVINEQFF. The chain has TRBV5-6 and TRBJ2-1; no reliable D call. This CDR3 is 13 amino acids long. Trimming cost V 4 bases and J 7 bases, with 12 bases left between them. Germline V gene lookup returns CDR1 SGHDT and CDR2 YYEEEE.

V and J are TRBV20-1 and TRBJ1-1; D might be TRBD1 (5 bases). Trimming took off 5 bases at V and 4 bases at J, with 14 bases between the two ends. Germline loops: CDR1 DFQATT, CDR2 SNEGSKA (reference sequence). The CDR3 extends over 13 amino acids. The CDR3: CSAPWGQATEAFF. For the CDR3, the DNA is TGCAGTGCTCCGTGGGGCCAGGCCACTGAAGCTTTCTTT.

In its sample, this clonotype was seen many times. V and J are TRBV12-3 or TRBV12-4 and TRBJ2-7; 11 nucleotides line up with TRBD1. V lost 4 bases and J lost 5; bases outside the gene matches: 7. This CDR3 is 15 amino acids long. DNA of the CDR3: TGTGCCAGCAGTTCAGGGCAGGGACAGGGGGACGAGCAGTACTTC. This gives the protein CASSSGQGQGDEQYF.

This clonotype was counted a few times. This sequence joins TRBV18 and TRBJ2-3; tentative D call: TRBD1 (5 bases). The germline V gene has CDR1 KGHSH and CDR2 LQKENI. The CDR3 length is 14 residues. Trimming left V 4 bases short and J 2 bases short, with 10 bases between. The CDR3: CASSQQTATDTQYF. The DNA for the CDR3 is TGTGCCAGCTCACAGCAGACAGCCACAGATACGCAGTATTTT.

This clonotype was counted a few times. The CDR3 sequence: CASSLDGATYNEQFF. The DNA of the CDR3 is TGTGCCAGCAGCTTAGACGGGGCCACCTACAATGAGCAGTTCTTC. The genes are TRBV7-6 and TRBJ2-1; D possibly matches TRBD1 or TRBD2 (5 bases each). CDR1 is SGHVS and CDR2 is FNYEAQ in the germline V gene. CDR3 length equals 15 residues. V lost 1 base, J lost 2 bases, and 9 bases lay in between.